A selection of T cell receptor beta chains follows, all from one sample in a study of shared clonotypes between healthy human individuals. Produced via immunoSEQ multiplex PCR; TCRdb's table is partial and in-frame only. Here the sample spans millions of clones, under 95% being singletons. What was sequenced was naive CD8+ T cells from PBMCs. These receptor sequences come from a young man in good health. Some clones in this sample may be carry-over from other donors' samples. CDR3s include the opening cysteine and the closing phenylalanine or tryptophan. The order of the fields is D gene, CDR3 length, V gene, CDR3 protein. The D gene is left open where the match is weak.

D: NA; length: 14; V: TRBV5-6; CDR3: CASTPVASVNEQFF
D: TRBD1; length: 12; V: TRBV10-3; CDR3: CAIGQGGGELFF
D: NA; length: 16; V: TRBV6-1; CDR3: CASSETGTLSNQPQHF
D: NA; length: 12; V: TRBV27; CDR3: CASSSPGKPQHF
D: NA; length: 16; V: TRBV27; CDR3: CASSLSTGLSSYEQYF
D: NA; length: 12; V: TRBV27; CDR3: CASSSLNQPQHF
D: NA; length: 14; V: TRBV9; CDR3: CASSSGTANNEQYF
D: NA; length: 14; V: TRBV13; CDR3: CASSLYRNTDTQYF
D: TRBD1; length: 19; V: TRBV7-9; CDR3: CASSYTLPGQGSESYEQYF
D: TRBD2; length: 12; V: TRBV5-5; CDR3: CASTSGGVEQYF
D: NA; length: 14; V: TRBV7-9; CDR3: CASRSGSSYNEQFF
D: TRBD2; length: 16; V: TRBV5-4; CDR3: CASSGRLAGSPDTQYF
D: TRBD1; length: 16; V: TRBV7-2; CDR3: CASSSNLDRGFKTQYF
D: NA; length: 11; V: TRBV25-1; CDR3: CASSGSYEQYF
D: NA; length: 17; V: TRBV9; CDR3: CASSPPPALDPTNTIYF
D: NA; length: 15; V: TRBV28; CDR3: CASRELLRGAYGYTF
D: TRBD2; length: 16; V: TRBV2; CDR3: CASRPWASGGAGEQFF
D: NA; length: 13; V: TRBV27; CDR3: CASSPRGFYGYTF
D: TRBD2; length: 23; V: TRBV10-1; CDR3: CASRAGTSGNWGPGFLSTDTQYF
D: NA; length: 13; V: TRBV27; CDR3: CASSRGDNTEAFF
D: NA; length: 15; V: TRBV4-3; CDR3: CASSQDQDSAYEQYF
D: TRBD1; length: 15; V: TRBV18; CDR3: CASSPLRQGSYEQYF
D: NA; length: 13; V: TRBV27; CDR3: CASSPLLHGELFF
D: TRBD1; length: 14; V: TRBV11-2; CDR3: CASSTGTGNTEAFF
D: TRBD2; length: 16; V: TRBV7-9; CDR3: CASSLLGSGRIYEQYF